The 27 T cell receptor beta chains reported below all come from one sample, sequenced in a study of T cell repertoires in cytomegalovirus infection. Their recognized antigens are unknown. TCRdb independently ran MiXCR on the reads; one entry per CDR3 protein. Found here are 100,000 to 150,000 distinct CDR3 sequences, 32% of them singletons; the top ten hold roughly 53%. Here the sequenced sample was CD8+ T cells from cultured PBMCs, taken from culture after CMV antigen stimulation. Source of these receptors: a human donor in good health (CMV status not recorded). Some clones in this sample may be carry-over from other donors' samples.

This clonotype turned up a few times. The chain couples TRBV7-9 to TRBJ1-4, with 8 bases that match TRBD1. The CDR3 is made up of 16 amino acids. Germline CDR1 and CDR2: SEHNR and FQNEAQ (reference sequence). J lost 2 bases, V lost 5 bases, and 7 bases had no gene match. CDR3 nucleotides: TGTGCCAGCAGCCCCCCCTGGACAGGGACTAATGAAAAACTGTTTTTT. It translates to CASSPPWTGTNEKLFF.

In this sample, this clonotype turned up a few times. J is TRBJ2-3 and V is TRBV6-1; the D gene is possibly TRBD2 (6 bases). Per germline, CDR1 MNHNS and CDR2 SASEGT. CDR3 size: 14 residues. V was pared by 3 bases and J by 8 bases, with 15 bases between. CDR3 coding DNA: TGTGCCAGCAGTGATGCTTGGGGGGACTCTACGCAGTATTTT. It specifies CASSDAWGDSTQYF.

This clonotype was seen just once. Mismatch with germline at one junction end may stem from a read error. The V gene is TRBV4-1, the J gene TRBJ2-7; possibly TRBD1 for D (5 bases). Per the germline V gene, CDR1 is MGHRA and CDR2 is YSYEKL. The CDR3 spans 15 residues. CDR3 sequence: CASSQEQGYEDEQYF. For the CDR3, the DNA is TGTGCCAGCAGCCAAGAGCAGGGTTACGAAGACGAGCAGTACTTC.

The CDR3 reads CASSHPGTEAFF. CDR3 DNA: TGTGCCAGCAGCCATCCCGGCACTGAAGCTTTCTTT. The rearrangement joins TRBV14 to TRBJ1-1; D remains unclear. Trimming shortened V by 3 bases and J by 4 bases, and 6 bases separated the two germline ends. CDR1 is SGHDN and CDR2 is FVKESK in the germline V gene. The length of the CDR3 is 12 residues.

This clonotype has ten or more counts. CDR3 sequence: CASSLSGRNSNQPQHF. In DNA form, the CDR3 reads TGTGCCAGCAGTTTATCGGGCAGGAATAGCAATCAGCCCCAGCATTTT. The gene calls are TRBV27 and TRBJ1-5, with D unclear. Trimming took off 0 bases at V and 0 bases at J, with 9 bases between the two ends. Looked up from germline, CDR1 is MNHEY and CDR2 is SMNVEV (reference sequence). There are 16 residues in the CDR3.

The V gene is TRBV6-1, the J gene TRBJ2-3; D ambiguous. Germline CDR1 is MNHNS and CDR2 is SASEGT. With 2 bases removed from V and 2 bases from J, the gap between germline ends came to 8 bases. The CDR3 runs 14 residues. CDR3 loop: CASSEIISTDTQYF. The CDR3 region has the DNA TGTGCCAGCAGTGAAATCATATCCACAGATACGCAGTATTTT.

The chain links TRBV7-9 to TRBJ2-4; either TRBD1 or TRBD2 may fit D (5 bases each). Trimming cost V 4 bases and J 12 bases, with 10 bases left between them. This CDR3 is built from 11 residues. Germline V gives CDR1 SEHNR, CDR2 FQNEAQ (reference sequence). This chain's CDR3 is CASSSGPNQYF. CDR3 sequence (DNA): TGTGCCAGCAGCTCGGGACCTAATCAGTACTTC. Full variable domain (remainder filled in from reference TRBV7-9 and TRBJ2-4): DTGVSQNPRHKITKRGQNVTFRCDPISEHNRLYWYRQTLGQGPEFLTYFQNEAQLEKSRLLSDRFSAERPKGSFSTLEIQRTEQGDSAMYLCASSSGPNQYFGAGTRLSVL.

This clonotype was observed a handful of times. The rearrangement joins TRBV6-2 or TRBV6-3 to TRBJ2-7; D unclear. The CDR3 contains 13 residues. The V end lost 6 bases, the J end lost 0 bases, and 9 bases lay between the germline ends. Germline CDR1 MNHEY, CDR2 SVGEGT. This CDR3 reads CASRGGISYEQYF. CDR3 DNA sequence: TGTGCCAGCAGGGGTGGTATCTCCTACGAGCAGTACTTC.

This clonotype was counted a few times. This chain joins TRBV19 and TRBJ1-1, with 8 bases that match TRBD1. This CDR3 region has 14 residues. The germline V gene has CDR1 LNHDA and CDR2 SQIVND (reference sequence). J was trimmed by 1 base and V by 10 bases; bases with no gene match: 8. This chain's CDR3 is CANPRTGPNTEAFF. The CDR3 DNA sequence: TGTGCCAACCCTAGGACAGGGCCGAACACTGAAGCTTTCTTT.

V usage is TRBV6-1 and J usage is TRBJ2-1, with 9 bases aligning to TRBD2. This CDR3 contains 16 residues. V trimming: 4 bases; J trimming: 2 bases; junction bases outside the gene matches: 6. Per the germline V gene, CDR1 is MNHNS and CDR2 is SASEGT. CDR3 DNA sequence: TGTGCCAGCAGTGGTTGGATAGCGGGGGCCTACAATGAGCAGTTCTTC. It is translated as CASSGWIAGAYNEQFF.

This clonotype is a singleton in its sample. The chain is built from TRBV6-5 and TRBJ1-6; D is perhaps TRBD1 (6 bases). The V gene's germline CDR1 is MNHEY and CDR2 SVGAGI. The CDR3 consists of 15 residues. Between the trimmed V and J ends, which lost 0 bases and 8 bases, there was a span of 11 bases. This CDR3 is CASSYSRAGDSPLHF. CDR3 bases: TGTGCCAGCAGTTACTCTAGGGCAGGGGATTCACCCCTCCACTTT.

This sequence joins TRBV7-9 and TRBJ1-2; D unclear. V was clipped by 3 bases and J by 4 bases, with 9 bases between them. The CDR3 sequence is 13 residues long. Germline values: CDR1 SEHNR, CDR2 FQNEAQ (reference sequence). The CDR3 DNA sequence: TGTGCCAGCAGCTTCTCAGCGGTCTATGGCTACACCTTC. Encoded protein: CASSFSAVYGYTF.

This clonotype came up many times. The chain couples TRBV7-8 to TRBJ2-4, with 9 bases that match TRBD1. Germline V gene sequence: CDR1 SGHVS, CDR2 FQNEAQ. Unmatched junction bases numbered 3, after V lost 5 bases and J lost 1 base. This CDR3 is 15 amino acids long. CDR3 region: CASSKGQGAKNIQYF. In nucleotides, the CDR3 is TGTGCCAGCAGCAAAGGACAGGGGGCCAAAAACATTCAGTACTTC. The full variable domain, completed using reference TRBV7-8 and TRBJ2-4, is GAGVSQSPRYKVAKRGQDVALRCDPISGHVSLFWYQQALGQGPEFLTYFQNEAQLDKSGLPSDRFFAERPEGSVSTLKIQRTQQEDSAVYLCASSKGQGAKNIQYFGAGTRLSVL.

This chain links TRBV14 with TRBJ2-3, with D tentatively TRBD2 (6 bases). V lost 0 bases to trimming and J lost 0 bases, with 16 bases between them. The germline V gene encodes CDR1 SGHDN and CDR2 FVKESK. The CDR3 sequence is 18 residues long. In nucleotides, the CDR3 is TGTGCCAGCAGCCAAGACGTGGGACTGGGAACTAGCACAGATACGCAGTATTTT. This encodes CASSQDVGLGTSTDTQYF.

The chain is built from TRBV2 and TRBJ1-2, with D possibly matching TRBD1 (6 bases). The CDR3 covers 15 residues. Per germline, CDR1 SNHLY and CDR2 FYNNEI. Trimming removed 2 bases at V and 0 bases at J, with 10 bases between. CDR3 coding DNA: TGTGCCAGCAGTGAATACGCAGGGGCTAACTATGGCTACACCTTC. Amino acid sequence: CASSEYAGANYGYTF.

The J gene is TRBJ2-1, the V gene TRBV12-3 or TRBV12-4, with D perhaps matching TRBD1 or TRBD2 (5 bases each). Trimming pared 6 bases from V and 5 bases from J, leaving 14 bases between. The CDR3 covers 14 residues. In nucleotides, the CDR3 is TGTGCCAGCAGCTTGGGACCGTGGGACAATGAGCAGTTCTTC. Translation: CASSLGPWDNEQFF.

This clonotype was picked up many times. The rearrangement uses TRBV7-2 and TRBJ2-7; D unresolved. In germline, CDR1 is SGHTA, CDR2 FQGNSA. The CDR3 sequence is 12 residues long. Trimming pared 3 bases from V and 7 bases from J, leaving 10 bases between. In DNA, the CDR3 is TGTGCCAGCAGCTTTGGTGTCAGAGAGCAGTACTTC. It encodes CASSFGVREQYF.

The genes are TRBV28 and TRBJ2-1, with 7 bases fitting TRBD1. The J segment lost 2 bases and the V segment lost 2 bases, leaving 6 bases of the junction unmatched. CDR1 is MDHEN, CDR2 SYDVKM, per germline. The CDR3 loop spans 16 amino acids. CDR3 sequence reads: CASSLEGTVTYNEQFF. CDR3 bases: TGTGCCAGCAGTTTAGAGGGGACAGTAACCTACAATGAGCAGTTCTTC.

Only a few counts were recorded for this clonotype. The rearrangement uses TRBV10-3 and TRBJ2-3; 9 bases are shared with TRBD2. Germline V CDR1 and CDR2: ENHRY, SYGVKD. Losses at the gene ends were 11 bases for V and 3 bases for J; bases not matched to a gene: 15. The CDR3 totals 16 residues. CDR3 DNA: TGTGCCTCATCAGGCGGCGGGGGGGCCTTAACAGATACGCAGTATTTT. Residues: CASSGGGGALTDTQYF.

This chain connects TRBV19 to TRBJ2-7, with 12 bases identical to TRBD1. The germline V gene has CDR1 LNHDA and CDR2 SQIVND (reference sequence). The V and J ends lost 5 bases and 3 bases, in that order; junction bases with no gene match: 5. CDR3 length equals 15 residues. The CDR3 protein is CASSLGQGAFYEQYF. CDR3 DNA sequence: TGTGCCAGTAGTTTGGGACAGGGGGCGTTCTACGAGCAGTACTTC.

The V call is TRBV7-2, the J call TRBJ1-2; D possibly corresponds to TRBD1 (5 bases). Germline lookup yields CDR1 SGHTA and CDR2 FQGNSA. V lost 1 base and J 4 bases, leaving 10 bases between the germline ends. CDR3 size: 14 residues. Written as DNA, the CDR3 is TGTGCCAGCAGCTTAGGGGGGAATAGCTATGGCTACACCTTC. The encoded protein is CASSLGGNSYGYTF.

This clonotype was seen more than once but under ten times. The CDR3 DNA follows: TGTGCCAGCCGAAGACAGGGAGCTACCTATGGCTACACCTTC. Its translation: CASRRQGATYGYTF. The gene calls are TRBV6-1 and TRBJ1-2; 7 positions match TRBD1. V shed 8 bases, J shed 4 bases, and the junction held 10 bases outside the gene matches. CDR1 MNHNS and CDR2 SASEGT come from the germline V gene. The CDR3 extends over 14 amino acids.

This chain uses TRBV7-2 with TRBJ2-3, with TRBD2 matching 11 bases. CDR1 is SGHTA, CDR2 FQGNSA, per germline. The CDR3 has 14 amino acids. Trimming at V came to 4 bases and at J to 4 bases, leaving 1 base not matched to a gene. The CDR3: CASSWTSGSDTQYF. For the CDR3, the DNA is TGTGCCAGCAGCTGGACTAGCGGGTCAGATACGCAGTATTTT.

On this clonotype: A junction end diverges from the germline sequence, so it may reflect a read error. The chain joins TRBV7-1 to TRBJ1-1; weak D call: TRBD1 (5 bases). TRBV7-1 is an ORF, with its function uncertain. This CDR3 region has 15 residues. The CDR3 DNA reads TGTGCCAGCAGCCCAATGATGGCAGGGCGGACTGAAGCTTGCTTT. It yields the protein CASSPMMAGRTEACF.

This chain joins TRBV7-2 and TRBJ1-5; D unclear. Germline V gives CDR1 SGHTA, CDR2 FQGNSA. V lost 9 bases to trimming and J lost 4 bases, with 13 bases between them. This CDR3 contains 13 residues. The CDR3 DNA reads TGTGCCAGTACCTCGGGGTTTAATCAGCCCCAGCATTTT. Its translation: CASTSGFNQPQHF.

This clonotype was detected only a few times. The J gene is TRBJ2-3, the V gene TRBV6-2 or TRBV6-3; the match to TRBD2 covers 8 bases. The CDR3 loop spans 14 amino acids. Germline V gene sequence: CDR1 MNHEY, CDR2 SVGEGT. J gave up 3 bases and V 7 bases, and 6 bases lay outside the gene matches. Written as DNA, the CDR3 is TGTGCCAGCACCCTTAGCGGGGAAACAGATACGCAGTATTTT. Translating gives CASTLSGETDTQYF.

This clonotype occurred many times. This chain joins TRBV7-2 and TRBJ2-1, with TRBD1 matching 7 bases. V lost 2 bases and J lost 0; bases outside the gene matches: 4. The CDR3 sequence is 16 residues long. Germline CDR1 and CDR2: SGHTA and FQGNSA. The DNA for the CDR3 is TGTGCCAGCAGCTTACGACAGGGACCCTCCTACAATGAGCAGTTCTTC. Translation: CASSLRQGPSYNEQFF.